The 10 T cell receptor beta chains below come from one sample, sequenced in a study of cytomegalovirus exposure and HLA in healthy donors. PCR amplification relied on 60 Vbeta primers (plus 13 Jbeta primers). Generated by immunoSEQ multiplex PCR, the TCRdb table keeps only in-frame clones and is missing some. In total, the table holds 150,000 to 200,000 clones. Sequencing was done on a sample of PBMCs. The source of these receptors is a woman in her sixties in good health and CMV-seronegative.

The chain is built from TRBV9 and TRBJ2-7, with 12 positions matching TRBD1. There are 18 residues in the CDR3. CDR1 and CDR2 (germline): SGDLS, YYNGEE. The V segment lost 3 bases and the J segment 1 base; nucleotides outside the gene matches: 11. This chain's CDR3 is CASSGPGTGGAPSYEQYF. The CDR3 DNA reads as TGTGCCAGCAGCGGACCCGGGACAGGGGGCGCTCCATCCTACGAGCAGTACTTC.

The V and J genes are TRBV29-1 and TRBJ2-5; D is possibly TRBD1 (5 bases). The V gene's germline CDR1 is SQVTM and CDR2 ANQGSEA. Trimming took 6 bases from V and 4 from J, leaving 12 bases between them. The CDR3 has 12 residues. The DNA for the CDR3 is TGCAGCGTGCAGGGTGACGGAGAGACCCAGTACTTC. As protein: CSVQGDGETQYF.

The chain carries TRBV19 and TRBJ1-3, with TRBD1 matching over 9 bases. The junction had 6 bases not matched to a gene; V was cut back by 9 bases and J by 3 bases. Germline CDR1 reads LNHDA; CDR2 reads SQIVND (reference sequence). The CDR3 totals 14 residues. CDR3 loop: CASSDRGFGNTIYF. The CDR3 coding sequence is TGTGCCAGCTCGGACAGGGGATTTGGAAACACCATATATTTT. The whole variable domain, remainder taken from reference TRBV19 and TRBJ1-3, is DGGITQSPKYLFRKEGQNVTLSCEQNLNHDAMYWYRQDPGQGLRLIYYSQIVNDFQKGDIAEGYSVSREKKESFPLTVTSAQKNPTAFYLCASSDRGFGNTIYFGEGSWLTVV.

This chain connects TRBV7-2 to TRBJ1-6; D uncertain. In germline, CDR1 is SGHTA, CDR2 FQGNSA. CDR3 size: 13 residues. Trimming shortened V by 4 bases and J by 8 bases, and 9 bases separated the two germline ends. The CDR3 protein is CASSSQSDSPLHF. The CDR3 nucleotides read TGTGCCAGCAGCTCCCAGTCCGATTCACCCCTCCACTTT.

The J gene is TRBJ1-2, the V gene TRBV7-2; D is perhaps TRBD1 (5 bases). The CDR3 spans 14 residues. The germline gives CDR1 SGHTA, CDR2 FQGNSA. V lost 5 bases, J lost 4 bases, and 14 bases lay in between. DNA for the CDR3: TGTGCCAGCAGCCAGTCGGGGGAAGGCTATGGCTACACCTTC. Protein product: CASSQSGEGYGYTF.

The V and J genes are TRBV30 and TRBJ1-5; tentatively, D is TRBD1 (5 bases). The CDR3 covers 13 residues. Looked up from germline, CDR1 is GTSNPN and CDR2 is SVGIG (reference sequence). V shed 2 bases and J shed 7 bases, with 12 bases lying between them. The CDR3 protein is CAWSIQGNQPQHF. DNA of the CDR3: TGTGCCTGGAGTATCCAGGGAAACCAGCCCCAGCATTTT. Combining the CDR3 with reference TRBV30 and TRBJ1-5 gives the whole variable domain SQTIHQWPATLVQPVGSPLSLECTVEGTSNPNLYWYRQAAGRGLQLLFYSVGIGQISSEVPQNLSASRPQDRQFILSSKKLLLSDSGFYLCAWSIQGNQPQHFGDGTRLSIL.

As DNA, the CDR3 is TGTGCCAGCAGCCCGGGACAACAAGGGGGCTACACCTTC. Translation: CASSPGQQGGYTF. The genes are TRBV11-2 and TRBJ1-2; D may be TRBD1 (6 bases). Trimming stripped 5 bases from V and 8 bases from J, with 15 bases between. Germline V gene data show CDR1 as SGHAT and CDR2 as FQNNGV. The length of the CDR3 is 13 residues.

The chain recombines TRBV6-4 with TRBJ1-1, with D maybe TRBD1 (5 bases). The CDR3 has 13 residues. V shed 5 bases and J shed 5 bases, with 12 bases lying between them. Germline values: CDR1 MRHNA, CDR2 SNTAGT. The CDR3 DNA is TGTGCCAGCAGTTCACAGGCAGAGACTGAAGCTTTCTTT. Encoded protein: CASSSQAETEAFF.

The chain joins TRBV10-3 to TRBJ2-7; TRBD2 agrees at 7 bases. In germline, CDR1 is ENHRY, CDR2 SYGVKD. After removal of 4 bases from V and 7 bases from J, the junction contained 10 bases not matched to a gene. The CDR3 has 14 residues. CDR3: CAISGQRDDLEQYF. The CDR3 region has the DNA TGTGCCATCAGTGGCCAGCGGGACGACCTGGAGCAGTACTTC.

The chain links TRBV7-9 to TRBJ2-1; 7 bases agree with TRBD1. The V gene end was trimmed by 2 bases and the J gene end by 3 bases; junction bases not matched to a gene: 16. CDR1 is SEHNR, CDR2 FQNEAQ, per germline (reference sequence). The length of the CDR3 is 19 residues. CDR3 region: CASSLRTHTQTGIYNEQFF. Here the CDR3 DNA reads TGTGCCAGCAGCTTACGAACCCATACACAGACAGGGATCTACAATGAGCAGTTCTTC.